One sample yielded the 3 T cell receptor beta chains listed below, sequenced in a study of PD-L1 blockade in urothelial cancer. TCRdb's table, derived via immunoSEQ multiplex PCR, lists solely in-frame clones and lacks some. Of under 70,000 clones listed, roughly 77% were seen once; the top ten hold 1.6%. Time point given: pretreatment peripheral blood. Material: PBMCs, obtained around atezolizumab (anti-PD-L1) treatment. These receptor sequences come from a man between 70 and 80 years old with urothelial cancer.

The chain has TRBV5-6 and TRBJ2-7; D unclear. Germline V gene lookup returns CDR1 SGHDT and CDR2 YYEEEE. Trimming pared 4 bases from V and 4 bases from J, leaving 6 bases between. This CDR3 contains 11 residues. The CDR3 here is CASSRKYEQYF. CDR3 DNA sequence: TGTGCCAGCAGCCGTAAATACGAGCAGTACTTC.

CDR3 DNA: TGCGCCAGCAGCCCACAGGTCGGGACAGCTAATGAAAAACTGTTTTTT. Protein sequence: CASSPQVGTANEKLFF. The chain is built from TRBV4-1 and TRBJ1-4, with 7 bases aligning to TRBD1. The ends lost 4 bases at V and 3 bases at J; junction bases unmatched: 8. The germline V gene has CDR1 MGHRA and CDR2 YSYEKL. This CDR3 region has 16 residues.

The chain recombines TRBV7-9 with TRBJ2-2, with D tentatively TRBD2 (6 bases). The CDR3 is 17 residues long. Trimming removed 3 bases from V and 1 base from J, with 15 bases in between. The germline V gene has CDR1 SEHNR and CDR2 FQNEAQ (reference sequence). CDR3 bases: TGTGCCAGCAGCTTCGCAACCGGGACTGAGAACACCGGGGAGCTGTTTTTT. Translating gives CASSFATGTENTGELFF.